The 14 T cell receptor beta chains below were found in one sample sequenced in a study of blood T cell repertoires in COVID-19. Using immunoSEQ multiplex PCR, the repertoire was profiled, and TCRdb retains in-frame clones only, with some absent. This table holds approximately 230,000 clones, about four fifths found once. Sequencing was performed on peripheral blood. The receptors were sampled from a man at least 80 years old with acute or convalescent COVID-19.

This rearrangement joins TRBV2 to TRBJ2-4; D remains unclear. CDR3 size: 14 residues. V dropped 8 bases and J dropped 0 bases, with 11 bases sitting between them. From germline, CDR1 is SNHLY and CDR2 FYNNEI. CDR3: CASLRSLAKNIQYF. The CDR3 DNA sequence: TGTGCCAGCCTTAGGAGTCTAGCCAAAAACATTCAGTACTTC.

In its sample, this clone was seen a few times. J is TRBJ1-1 and V is TRBV28, with TRBD1 matching over 8 bases. The CDR3 loop spans 16 amino acids. Trimming at V came to 6 bases and at J to 1 base, leaving 10 bases not matched to a gene. The germline gives CDR1 MDHEN, CDR2 SYDVKM. The chain's CDR3 is CASRERTGRGNTEAFF. DNA for the CDR3: TGTGCCAGCAGGGAACGGACAGGGCGCGGGAACACTGAAGCTTTCTTT. Full variable domain (outside the CDR3, taken from reference TRBV28 and TRBJ1-1): DVKVTQSSRYLVKRTGEKVFLECVQDMDHENMFWYRQDPGLGLRLIYFSYDVKMKEKGDIPEGYSVSREKKERFSLILESASTNQTSMYLCASRERTGRGNTEAFFGQGTRLTVV.

In this sample, this clone turned up once. This chain connects TRBV7-3 to TRBJ2-3, with 14 nucleotides matching TRBD2. Germline loops: CDR1 SGHTA, CDR2 FQGTGA. Germline trimming cut 6 bases from V and 6 bases from J; bases unmatched to any gene: 8. There are 16 residues in the CDR3. The CDR3 region is CASSDPGLAGADTQYF. CDR3 nucleotides: TGTGCCAGCAGTGATCCGGGACTAGCGGGAGCGGATACGCAGTATTTT.

The genes are TRBV9 and TRBJ2-1; 11 bases are a match to TRBD2. The junction had 4 bases not matched to a gene; V was cut back by 3 bases and J by 2 bases. The CDR3 sequence is 16 residues long. Germline loops: CDR1 SGDLS, CDR2 YYNGEE. The CDR3 nucleotides are TGTGCCAGCAGCGAGGGACTAGCGGAGACCTACAATGAGCAGTTCTTC. Translated: CASSEGLAETYNEQFF.

J is TRBJ1-1 and V is TRBV7-9; D remains ambiguous. Per germline, CDR1 SEHNR and CDR2 FQNEAQ (reference sequence). The CDR3 has 14 amino acids. V was trimmed by 5 bases and J by 2 bases, leaving 12 bases between them. The CDR3 region is CASSPPWTNTEAFF. In nucleotides, the CDR3 is TGTGCCAGCAGCCCTCCTTGGACTAACACTGAAGCTTTCTTT.

The V and J genes are TRBV7-9 and TRBJ2-3; 11 nucleotides agree with TRBD2. CDR1 and CDR2 (germline): SEHNR, FQNEAQ (reference sequence). CDR3 length: 14 amino acids. V dropped 6 bases and J dropped 3; count of bases not matched to a gene: 2. This CDR3 reads CASRRLAGTDTQYF. In DNA form, the CDR3 reads TGTGCCAGCAGGCGACTAGCGGGAACAGATACGCAGTATTTT.

The sample holds a few counts of this clone. J is TRBJ1-5 and V is TRBV28; D not resolved. With 2 bases removed from V and 6 bases from J, the gap between germline ends came to 8 bases. CDR3 length equals 13 residues. Germline V gene sequence: CDR1 MDHEN, CDR2 SYDVKM. The CDR3 loop reads CASSLRGSQPQHF. CDR3 DNA: TGTGCCAGCAGTTTAAGAGGCAGTCAGCCCCAGCATTTT.

This rearrangement joins TRBV20-1 to TRBJ2-1; TRBD2 agrees at 8 bases. CDR3 length: 10 amino acids. Germline V CDR1 and CDR2: DFQATT, SNEGSKA (reference sequence). V shed 6 bases, J shed 12 bases, and the junction held 4 bases outside the gene matches. The CDR3 region is CSANSGTQFF. CDR3 coding DNA: TGCAGTGCAAATAGCGGGACGCAGTTCTTC.

The sample holds a few counts of this clone. This chain uses TRBV25-1 with TRBJ2-1, with D tentatively TRBD2 (6 bases). V shed 5 bases and J shed 0 bases, with 8 bases lying between them. CDR3 length: 14 amino acids. Germline V gene lookup returns CDR1 MGHDK and CDR2 SYGVNS. This chain's CDR3 is CASSSGFSYNEQFF. The CDR3 nucleotides are TGTGCCAGCAGTAGCGGGTTCTCCTACAATGAGCAGTTCTTC.

J is TRBJ1-5 and V is TRBV4-1; no clear D gene. The germline CDR1 and CDR2 sequences are MGHRA and YSYEKL. CDR3 size: 15 residues. V lost 2 bases, J lost 4 bases, and 12 bases lay in between. The CDR3 loop is CASSQFNGDNQPQHF. DNA of the CDR3: TGCGCCAGCAGCCAATTTAACGGGGATAATCAGCCCCAGCATTTT.

A single count supports this clone. V and J are TRBV7-2 and TRBJ2-6; D is unclear. The germline V and J ends were trimmed by 1 base and 1 base, with 5 bases remaining between them. This CDR3 contains 15 residues. CDR1 SGHTA and CDR2 FQGNSA come from the germline V gene. Written as DNA, the CDR3 is TGTGCCAGCAGCTTAGGCGTGTCTGGGGCCAACGTCCTGACTTTC. Encoded protein: CASSLGVSGANVLTF. Using reference TRBV7-2 and TRBJ2-6 for the parts outside the CDR3, the full variable domain is GAGVSQSPSNKVTEKGKDVELRCDPISGHTALYWYRQSLGQGLEFLIYFQGNSAPDKSGLPSDRFSAERTGGSVSTLTIQRTQQEDSAVYLCASSLGVSGANVLTFGAGSRLTVL.

V is TRBV29-1 and J is TRBJ2-2; TRBD2 matches at 8 bases. The V gene's germline CDR1 is SQVTM and CDR2 ANQGSEA. Losses at the gene ends were 7 bases for V and 7 bases for J; bases not matched to a gene: 8. The length of the CDR3 is 13 residues. CDR3 region: CSAGTSPIGELFF. CDR3 nucleotides: TGCAGCGCCGGGACTAGTCCAATCGGGGAGCTGTTTTTT.

The table lists this clone with a count of one. The sample contains more than one DNA sequence encoding this CDR3. The rearrangement links TRBV5-5 to TRBJ2-5; D is perhaps TRBD1 (7 bases). Germline CDR1 is SGHKS and CDR2 is YYEKEE (reference sequence). The ends were cut back, 2 bases at V and 1 base at J, with 15 bases in the middle. The CDR3 covers 16 residues. CDR3 residues: CASSLALQGGQETQYF. In DNA form, the CDR3 reads TGTGCCAGCAGCTTAGCCTTGCAGGGGGGCCAAGAGACCCAGTACTTC. The full variable domain, its missing parts supplied by reference TRBV5-5 and TRBJ2-5, is DAGVTQSPTHLIKTRGQQVTLRCSPISGHKSVSWYQQVLGQGPQFIFQYYEKEERGRGNFPDRFSARQFPNYSSELNVNALLLGDSALYLCASSLALQGGQETQYFGPGTRLLVL.

The chain is built from TRBV6-5 and TRBJ2-7; TRBD1 matches 8 bases. Germline CDR1 and CDR2: MNHEY and SVGAGI. This CDR3 is 14 amino acids long. J lost 0 bases, V lost 5 bases, and 3 bases had no gene match. The CDR3 loop reads CASSPDRVSYEQYF. The CDR3 nucleotides read TGTGCCAGCAGTCCGGACAGGGTCTCCTACGAGCAGTACTTC.